Only a few counts were recorded for the clone carrying this T cell receptor beta chain. The target antigen is unknown. The record originates from a study of neoadjuvant anti-PD-1 for oral cavity cancer. Study details: Non-progressing patients received a fourth nivolumab dose near day 43, then surgery on days 50-56.

Study-level points and caveats: Larger post-treatment preexisting tumor clones tracked with greater tumor shrinkage.

As to time point: after neoadjuvant nivolumab, at surgical resection. The method was immunoSEQ multiplex PCR; TCRdb's version includes in-frame clones alone and lacks a portion of them. The sample has around 35,000 clones; around two fifths are singletons. This material consisted of tumor tissue, taken after nivolumab (anti-PD-1) treatment. This receptor was taken from a person aged 35-79 years with oral cavity squamous cell carcinoma.

For the CDR3, the DNA is TGTGCCAGCAGCTTACCGTCGAGGTCCTGGGGCTACACCTTC. Translated: CASSLPSRSWGYTF. This chain connects TRBV7-9 to TRBJ1-2, with unresolved D. Germline CDR1 is SEHNR and CDR2 is FQNEAQ (reference sequence). The CDR3 has 14 amino acids. The V end was cut by 2 bases, the J end by 8 bases, with 15 bases between.